Below, 3 T cell receptor beta chains from the same sample are listed, as sequenced in a study of shared clonotypes between healthy human individuals. Generated by immunoSEQ multiplex PCR, the TCRdb table keeps only in-frame clones and is missing some. Of over 950,000 clones detected, 60% to 80% appear once; the ten largest clones hold roughly 0.82%. Source material: memory CD4+ T cells from PBMCs. The subset is: CD45RA-negative fraction. The receptor source for this set is a man aged 18 to 29 in good health. Some clones in this sample may be carry-over from other donors' samples.

The chain combines TRBV25-1 with TRBJ2-1; TRBD2 agrees at 8 bases. Per germline, CDR1 MGHDK and CDR2 SYGVNS. J was trimmed by 3 bases and V by 5 bases; bases with no gene match: 9. The CDR3 has 16 amino acids. This CDR3 reads CASSPAGTRGYNEQFF. CDR3 sequence (DNA): TGTGCCAGCAGTCCGGCCGGGACTAGGGGCTACAATGAGCAGTTCTTC.

The DNA of the CDR3 is TGTGCCAGCACCGGACTCCCTGCTGAGCAGTTCTTC. Translation: CASTGLPAEQFF. The genes are TRBV28 and TRBJ2-1, with D possibly being TRBD2 (5 bases). Germline V gene sequence: CDR1 MDHEN, CDR2 SYDVKM. The CDR3 runs 12 residues. V shed 7 bases and J shed 9 bases, with 13 bases lying between them.

The table lists this clone with a few counts. The chain joins TRBV7-9 to TRBJ2-2, with 8 nucleotides matching TRBD2. This CDR3 is 14 amino acids long. Germline V CDR1 and CDR2: SEHNR, FQNEAQ (reference sequence). The V segment lost 2 bases and the J segment 6 bases; nucleotides outside the gene matches: 2. The CDR3 loop is CASSLSGSPGELFF. The CDR3, as DNA: TGTGCCAGCAGCTTAAGCGGGAGCCCCGGGGAGCTGTTTTTT.